Here is one TCR beta chain with its context. Its antigen is currently unknown. This sample stems from a study of T cell responses to AZD1222 COVID-19 vaccine. Overall study: Timing groups of about 4 and about 12 weeks for second doses were pooled. Study-wide results and limits: Spike-specific TCR repertoires showed rising breadth and depth after two AZD1222 doses. Mostly white British, mostly female donors; authors suggested clonal diversity may be underestimated. After the peak T cell response, and only then, were repertoires sampled.

CDR3 size: 14 residues. Germline V gives CDR1 LGHDT, CDR2 YNNKEL (reference sequence). V dropped 4 bases and J dropped 1 base, with 10 bases sitting between them. The assay was immunoSEQ multiplex PCR, and TCRdb's table has in-frame clones only and misses some. The data contain roughly 130,000 clones, around 90% of them singletons. The chain joins TRBV3-1 (or the pseudogene TRBV3-2) to TRBJ2-5; the D is unclear. The receptor comes from an adult in good health. The source material was peripheral blood, sampled on day 0 of AZD1222 vaccination. CDR3 nucleotide sequence: TGTGCCAGCAGCCTCGTCAGGCGCCAAGAGACCCAGTACTTC. This codes for CASSLVRRQETQYF.